This T cell receptor beta chain emerged from a study of CD8 T cells in Susac syndrome. Overall study results and limits: The CD4+ T cell repertoires that were profiled in Susac syndrome showed no clonal expansion.

As for this clonotype: The antigen is not known.

An amount of RNA that ranged from 0.5 to 1 ug was reverse transcribed with random hexamers. TCRdb recomputed calls from the immunoSEQ multiplex PCR reads with MiXCR, one row per CDR3 protein. The table shows 150,000 to 200,000 distinct CDR3 sequences, with roughly 90% occurring only once. V was cut by 6 bases and J by 6 bases, with 10 bases left in between. The length of the CDR3 is 12 residues. Germline assignment: CDR1 MDHEN and CDR2 SYDVKM. Sequencing targeted TCR beta in T cells from blood (CD8+ and CD4+). Negative isolation was used for CD8+ and CD4+ T cells, and FACS enrichment was applied to TEMRA cells.

The sequencing input was CD4+ T cells from PBMCs. The origin of this receptor is a human donor with Susac syndrome. This chain links TRBV28 with TRBJ2-3; D may be TRBD2 (6 bases). The CDR3 here is CASRQRVDTQYF. The DNA for the CDR3 is TGTGCCAGCAGGCAGCGGGTGGATACGCAGTATTTT.